The clone carrying this T cell receptor beta chain was detected many times. What it binds is not known. Deletions cut 5 bases from V and 1 base from J, with 21 bases between. Germline values: CDR1 SGHKS, CDR2 YYEKEE (reference sequence). The CDR3 extends over 17 amino acids. The data derive from a study of T cells after yellow fever vaccination. Study-level results: Relatively few clonotypes were ones that appeared in both CD4 and CD8 compartments.

The study made its TCR cDNA through 5'RACE template switching. That step introduced a universal primer site along with UMIs. TCRdb re-called the 5' RACE reads with MiXCR, one entry per CDR3 protein. The table records 110,000 to 150,000 distinct CDR3 sequences, roughly 6.7% of them present only once. The clonotype was recovered from a man aged 25 to 40 who received the YFV17D yellow fever vaccine. Sequencing used CD4+ T cells sorted from PBMCs, obtained 10 days after the yellow fever booster vaccination. The chain has TRBV5-5 and TRBJ1-1, with D perhaps TRBD1 (6 bases). CDR3 region: CASSWTADRRSNTEAFF. The CDR3 DNA sequence: TGTGCCAGCAGTTGGACAGCTGACCGCAGGTCGAACACTGAAGCTTTCTTT.